This TCR beta chain was captured in a study of beta chain features in type 1 diabetes. Study overall: Healthy donors, compared against patients, showed similar age, gender and cell yields. Study results and caveats: Overrepresentation of cells with high TCR expression could result from cDNA sequencing. In every one of the four CD4+ subsets, TCRB CDR3s were moderately but significantly shorter in Type 1 diabetes patients.

The ends were cut back, 1 base at V and 6 bases at J, with 7 bases in the middle. The CDR3 length is 12 residues. CDR1 and CDR2 from the germline V gene are SGHDT and YYEEEE. CD45RO/CCR7/CD25/CD127/CD95/CD27 separated CD4+ naive, central memory, regulatory and stem cell-like memory cells by sorting. In all sorted populations, purity surpassed 95%. Reverse transcribing all isolated RNA meant expressed TCRB transcripts were sequenced. Profiling relied on immunoSEQ multiplex PCR, and the TCRdb table lists in-frame clones only, not all of them. The table includes almost 350,000 clones, roughly 9% detected once. This clone was detected a few times. What it binds is unknown.

The clonotype comes from a man aged 30 to 39 with type 1 diabetes. Material: central memory CD4+ T cells from blood. The chain is built from TRBV5-6 and TRBJ1-1, with unresolved D. The CDR3 DNA reads TGTGCCAGCAGCTTGTTCGCGTCTGAAGCTTTCTTT. Amino acids: CASSLFASEAFF.